This T cell receptor beta chain comes out of a study of spatial heterogeneity in lung cancer. On the study more broadly: Where present, follow-up PBMC were sequenced a median of about 25 months after resection.

The CDR3 covers 14 residues. J gave up 7 bases and V 5 bases, and 6 bases lay outside the gene matches. A unique molecular identifier was carried by every single TCR cDNA molecule. From the 5' RACE reads, TCRdb called clonotypes with MiXCR, one entry per CDR3 protein. The sample lists some 54,000 distinct CDR3 sequences; 6.5% to 7.5% were seen once. Time point here: blood at routine non-recurrence follow-up after resection. Whole RNA obtained from tumor, nontumor lung or frozen PBMC underwent sequencing without sorting. The clonotype comes from a female donor with early-stage non-small cell lung cancer. The sequencing used PBMCs, collected at follow-up. The rearrangement links TRBV12-3 or TRBV12-4 to TRBJ2-7; TRBD2 matches at 12 bases. The CDR3, as DNA: TGTGCCAGCAGTCAGACTAGCGGGGGTACGGAGCAGTACTTC. Its translation: CASSQTSGGTEQYF.